The 23 T cell receptor beta chains below were found in one sample sequenced in a study of OX40 agonist ivuxolimab in advanced cancers. Generated by immunoSEQ multiplex PCR, the TCRdb table keeps only in-frame clones and is missing some. This sample has some 17,000 clones, with 80% to 90% found just once. The sample here was CD4+ or CD8+ T cells sorted from blood, taken in a trial of the OX40 agonist ivuxolimab. The receptors originated from an adult with an advanced solid tumor such as melanoma, head and neck, liver or kidney cancer.

This rearrangement joins TRBV5-4 to TRBJ2-7, with TRBD2 matching 10 bases. CDR1 is SGHNT, CDR2 YYREEE, per germline (reference sequence). CDR3 length: 14 amino acids. V shed 1 base, J shed 10 bases, and the junction held 8 bases outside the gene matches. The CDR3 loop reads CASSLRTSGSRQYF. The DNA of the CDR3 is TGTGCCAGCAGCTTGAGGACTAGCGGATCCCGTCAGTACTTC.

The chain carries TRBV7-9 and TRBJ2-7; 7 bases are a match to TRBD2. This CDR3 is built from 15 residues. V trimming: 5 bases; J trimming: 6 bases; junction bases outside the gene matches: 13. CDR1 and CDR2 from the germline V gene are SEHNR and FQNEAQ (reference sequence). CDR3: CASSREGGRRREQYF. DNA for the CDR3: TGTGCCAGCAGCCGAGAGGGCGGGAGACGGCGCGAGCAGTACTTC.

This rearrangement joins TRBV10-2 to TRBJ2-1; 8 bases align to TRBD2. Germline lookup yields CDR1 WSHSY and CDR2 SAAADI. The CDR3 extends over 15 amino acids. V lost 2 bases, J lost 7 bases, and 7 bases stayed unmatched. CDR3 nucleotide sequence: TGCGCCAGCAGTGAGGACTACGGGAGGGATAATGAGCAGTTCTTC. As protein: CASSEDYGRDNEQFF.

The chain combines TRBV11-2 with TRBJ2-3; D is unresolved. V gave up 0 bases and J gave up 0 bases, with 10 bases separating them. The germline CDR1 and CDR2 sequences are SGHAT and FQNNGV. The CDR3 has 16 amino acids. CDR3: CASSLELSTSTDTQYF. CDR3 coding DNA: TGTGCCAGCAGCTTAGAACTATCTACTAGCACAGATACGCAGTATTTT. The complete variable domain, with remaining parts taken from reference TRBV11-2 and TRBJ2-3, reads EAGVAQSPRYKIIEKRQSVAFWCNPISGHATLYWYQQILGQGPKLLIQFQNNGVVDDSQLPKDRFSAERLKGVDSTLKIQPAKLEDSAVYLCASSLELSTSTDTQYFGPGTRLTVL.

The chain couples TRBV27 to TRBJ2-2; D unresolved. CDR1 and CDR2 from the germline V gene are MNHEY and SMNVEV (reference sequence). The CDR3 is 11 residues long. The CDR3 is CLNTDTGELFF. In DNA form, the CDR3 reads TGTCTGAATACCGACACCGGGGAGCTGTTTTTT.

This clone occurred once. The gene calls are TRBV29-1 and TRBJ2-3; possibly TRBD2 for D (5 bases). CDR1 SQVTM and CDR2 ANQGSEA come from the germline V gene. V was cut by 3 bases and J by 0 bases, with 13 bases left in between. The CDR3 contains 15 residues. CDR3 residues: CSVDLDFYSTDTQYF. The DNA for the CDR3 is TGCAGCGTTGATTTGGACTTTTATAGCACAGATACGCAGTATTTT.

V usage is TRBV28 and J usage is TRBJ1-2; D might be TRBD1 (5 bases). The V end was cut by 4 bases, the J end by 3 bases, with 15 bases between. The CDR3 is 15 residues long. Germline loops: CDR1 MDHEN, CDR2 SYDVKM. This CDR3 reads CASSSGGMGDYGYTF. CDR3 nucleotides: TGTGCCAGCAGTTCGGGGGGGATGGGGGACTATGGCTACACCTTC.

This clone was detected once. The V call is TRBV6-6, the J call TRBJ2-5, with D possibly matching TRBD1 (6 bases). The CDR3 spans 14 residues. The V end was cut by 2 bases, the J end by 1 base, with 8 bases between. Per the germline V gene, CDR1 is MNHNY and CDR2 is SVGAGI (reference sequence). CDR3: CASSYTGLQETQYF. CDR3 nucleotide sequence: TGTGCCAGCAGTTACACAGGGCTCCAAGAGACCCAGTACTTC.

The V call is TRBV6-5, the J call TRBJ2-1; D unresolved. V dropped 0 bases and J dropped 7 bases, with 7 bases sitting between them. This CDR3 contains 13 residues. Germline CDR1 reads MNHEY; CDR2 reads SVGAGI. This chain's CDR3 is CASSYSTANEQFF. Here the CDR3 DNA reads TGTGCCAGCAGTTACTCGACTGCGAATGAGCAGTTCTTC.

This chain joins TRBV6-1 and TRBJ2-7, with D perhaps TRBD2 (6 bases). The ends were cut back, 6 bases at V and 3 bases at J, with 15 bases in the middle. This CDR3 contains 14 residues. CDR1 is MNHNS, CDR2 SASEGT, per germline. The CDR3, as DNA: TGTGCCAGCAGGCTGTCGGACTACCTCTACGAGCAGTACTTC. This codes for CASRLSDYLYEQYF.

The rearrangement joins TRBV2 to TRBJ1-2; 8 nucleotides match TRBD1. V dropped 6 bases and J dropped 5; count of bases not matched to a gene: 2. The CDR3 covers 12 residues. Germline V gene sequence: CDR1 SNHLY, CDR2 FYNNEI. This CDR3 is CASRTGAYGYTF. DNA of the CDR3: TGTGCCAGCAGGACAGGGGCATATGGCTACACCTTC.

The CDR3 bases are TGTGCCAGCAGTCCGCGTATTCGGCTAGCGGGACAAAAATTCTTC. Protein sequence: CASSPRIRLAGQKFF. The chain is built from TRBV6-5 and TRBJ2-1, with 9 bases that match TRBD2. V trimming: 5 bases; J trimming: 16 bases; junction bases outside the gene matches: 18. The CDR3 extends over 15 amino acids. Germline V gene data show CDR1 as MNHEY and CDR2 as SVGAGI.

This clone came up once. The chain joins TRBV28 to TRBJ1-1; 7 bases are a match to TRBD1. Germline assignment: CDR1 MDHEN and CDR2 SYDVKM. V trimming: 6 bases; J trimming: 8 bases; junction bases outside the gene matches: 12. The CDR3 length is 14 residues. Here the CDR3 DNA reads TGTGCCAGCAGACCGCTTGGGACAGACGCAGAAGCTTTCTTT. It yields the protein CASRPLGTDAEAFF.

The V call is TRBV28, the J call TRBJ1-1; the D gene is possibly TRBD1 (5 bases). CDR1 is MDHEN and CDR2 is SYDVKM in the germline V gene. V lost 1 base and J 7 bases, leaving 13 bases between the germline ends. The CDR3 spans 14 residues. The DNA of the CDR3 is TGTGCCAGCAGTTTATTTGGTGACACAGGTGAAGCTTTCTTT. It translates to CASSLFGDTGEAFF. Filled out from reference TRBV28 and TRBJ1-1, the complete variable domain reads DVKVTQSSRYLVKRTGEKVFLECVQDMDHENMFWYRQDPGLGLRLIYFSYDVKMKEKGDIPEGYSVSREKKERFSLILESASTNQTSMYLCASSLFGDTGEAFFGQGTRLTVV.

This rearrangement joins TRBV28 to TRBJ1-1; D not certain. The CDR3 is made up of 14 amino acids. V dropped 3 bases and J dropped 0 bases, with 8 bases sitting between them. CDR1 and CDR2 (germline): MDHEN, SYDVKM. Here the CDR3 DNA reads TGTGCCAGCAGTTTGTGGATGATGAACACTGAAGCTTTCTTT. Residues: CASSLWMMNTEAFF.

The chain couples TRBV7-9 to TRBJ2-7; no clear D. Germline V CDR1 and CDR2: SEHNR, FQNEAQ (reference sequence). This CDR3 contains 13 residues. The germline V and J ends were trimmed by 1 base and 0 bases, with 4 bases remaining between them. The CDR3 DNA reads TGTGCCAGCAGCTTAGGCCTCTCCTACGAGCAGTACTTC. Translation gives CASSLGLSYEQYF.

V is TRBV9 and J is TRBJ2-1, with TRBD2 identical over 11 bases. This CDR3 has 16 amino acids. The ends lost 3 bases at V and 6 bases at J; junction bases unmatched: 8. The germline V gene encodes CDR1 SGDLS and CDR2 YYNGEE. CDR3 coding DNA: TGTGCCAGCAGCGACCGTGACGGACTAGCGGGCAATGAGCAGTTCTTC. Translation: CASSDRDGLAGNEQFF.

The chain is built from TRBV11-1 and TRBJ1-1; no firm D call. Germline lookup yields CDR1 SGHAT and CDR2 FQDESV (reference sequence). The CDR3 has 14 residues. V dropped 3 bases and J dropped 1 base, with 9 bases sitting between them. In DNA, the CDR3 is TGTGCCAGCAGCTTTTTCGACTGGAACACTGAAGCTTTCTTT. Its translation is CASSFFDWNTEAFF.

This CDR3 reads CASRPEGPYGYTF. The CDR3 nucleotides read TGTGCCAGCAGACCAGAGGGGCCCTATGGCTACACCTTC. V and J are TRBV5-4 and TRBJ1-2, with D tentatively TRBD1 (5 bases). Looked up from germline, CDR1 is SGHNT and CDR2 is YYREEE (reference sequence). There are 13 residues in the CDR3. V dropped 5 bases and J dropped 4 bases, with 12 bases sitting between them.

The rearrangement joins TRBV7-8 to TRBJ2-2; no clear D gene. This CDR3 region has 15 residues. The ends were cut back, 5 bases at V and 5 bases at J, with 15 bases in the middle. CDR1 SGHVS and CDR2 FQNEAQ come from the germline V gene. CDR3 DNA sequence: TGTGCCAGCAGCACCCTGGAAGTGGGTACCGGGGAGCTGTTTTTT. Residues: CASSTLEVGTGELFF.

The J gene is TRBJ2-1, the V gene TRBV28; D uncertain. The CDR3 has 11 residues. V was shortened by 4 bases and J by 8 bases, with 6 bases between the two germline ends. CDR1 is MDHEN and CDR2 is SYDVKM in the germline V gene. CDR3 DNA sequence: TGTGCCAGCAGTTGGACGGATGAGCAGTTCTTC. Translation gives CASSWTDEQFF.

In this sample, this clone turned up once. The CDR3 DNA is TGTGCCAGCAGCTTAGTAGCGGGAGGAGTTTTCTATGAGCAGTTCTTC. Protein sequence: CASSLVAGGVFYEQFF. V gene TRBV7-9 combines with J gene TRBJ2-1; TRBD2 agrees at 10 bases. There are 16 residues in the CDR3. Germline V CDR1 and CDR2: SEHNR, FQNEAQ (reference sequence). V shed 1 base and J 8 bases; nucleotides not matched to a gene: 8.

V and J are TRBV7-3 and TRBJ2-3, with D uncertain. Looked up from germline, CDR1 is SGHTA and CDR2 is FQGTGA. Trimming pared 0 bases from V and 4 bases from J, leaving 8 bases between. There are 14 residues in the CDR3. CDR3 region: CASSLTAGADTQYF. CDR3 nucleotides: TGTGCCAGCAGCTTAACGGCTGGGGCAGATACGCAGTATTTT. Based on the CDR3 plus reference TRBV7-3 and TRBJ2-3, the full variable domain is GAGVSQTPSNKVTEKGKYVELRCDPISGHTALYWYRQSLGQGPEFLIYFQGTGAADDSGLPNDRFFAVRPEGSVSTLKIQRTERGDSAVYLCASSLTAGADTQYFGPGTRLTVL.